This T cell receptor beta chain came from a study of blood T cell repertoires in COVID-19. In the study overall: Donors in the United States, Italy and Spain gave samples during acute or convalescent COVID-19. T cells, B-cell-depleted T cells, or PBMCs provided the cDNA or gDNA that served as material.

Authors' methods: Researchers report that nucleated cell counts were estimated from reference gene primer amplification. The assay was immunoSEQ multiplex PCR, and TCRdb's table has in-frame clones only and misses some. V, J and clone size are taken as reported in that table, and D and trimming were inferred from the DNA itself. The table includes about 380,000 clones, around 92% detected once. V lost 1 base and J lost 12, with 13 bases in between. Germline V gene data show CDR1 as SGHVS and CDR2 as FQNEAQ. The CDR3 runs to 12 residues. The sequence was collected from a man aged 40-50 years with acute or convalescent COVID-19. The genes are TRBV7-8 and TRBJ2-7; D is unresolved. The sample was peripheral blood. CDR3 protein: CASSLGAVSVYF. CDR3 nucleotide sequence: TGTGCCAGCAGCTTAGGGGCAGTCAGTGTGTACTTC. Full variable domain (rest looked up from reference TRBV7-8 and TRBJ2-7): GAGVSQSPRYKVAKRGQDVALRCDPISGHVSLFWYQQALGQGPEFLTYFQNEAQLDKSGLPSDRFFAERPEGSVSTLKIQRTQQEDSAVYLCASSLGAVSVYFGPGTRLTVT.